The 32 T cell receptor beta chains given below trace back to one sample, sequenced in a study of T cell responses to AZD1222 COVID-19 vaccine. The assay was immunoSEQ multiplex PCR, and TCRdb's table has in-frame clones only and misses some. The table shows approximately 150,000 clones, with 85% to 90% occurring only once. The sample here was peripheral blood, taken on day 0 of AZD1222 vaccination. The receptor set was obtained from an adult in good health.

V gene TRBV24-1 combines with J gene TRBJ2-3; weak D call: TRBD1 (5 bases). Germline CDR1 reads KGHDR; CDR2 reads SFDVKD. The V end was cut by 4 bases, the J end by 0 bases, with 16 bases between. The CDR3 is made up of 17 amino acids. CDR3 nucleotide sequence: TGTGCCACCAGTGACCTAAGGCAGGGCACTAGCACAGATACGCAGTATTTT. It codes for CATSDLRQGTSTDTQYF.

The genes are TRBV28 and TRBJ2-4; D ambiguous. This CDR3 comprises 16 residues. Trimming took 3 bases from V and 0 from J, leaving 12 bases between them. Germline lookup yields CDR1 MDHEN and CDR2 SYDVKM. CDR3 nucleotide sequence: TGTGCCAGCAGTTTCGGTACATATCTAGCCAAAAACATTCAGTACTTC. Amino acids: CASSFGTYLAKNIQYF. Full variable domain (outside the CDR3, taken from reference TRBV28 and TRBJ2-4): DVKVTQSSRYLVKRTGEKVFLECVQDMDHENMFWYRQDPGLGLRLIYFSYDVKMKEKGDIPEGYSVSREKKERFSLILESASTNQTSMYLCASSFGTYLAKNIQYFGAGTRLSVL.

As for this clone: At the DNA level, this CDR3 is encoded by other sequences in the same sample as well. The CDR3 spells CASSPTSGSYEQYF. The CDR3 DNA reads as TGTGCCAGCAGCCCGACTAGCGGCTCCTACGAGCAGTACTTC. V is TRBV7-3 and J is TRBJ2-7; 9 positions agree with TRBD2. The V gene's germline CDR1 is SGHTA and CDR2 FQGTGA. The length of the CDR3 is 14 residues. Trimming took 5 bases from V and 0 from J; bases not matched to a gene: 2.

This chain connects TRBV4-3 to TRBJ1-5; 8 bases match TRBD1. In germline, CDR1 is LGHNA, CDR2 YSLEER. V trimming: 0 bases; J trimming: 7 bases; junction bases outside the gene matches: 8. The CDR3 covers 16 residues. CDR3 sequence (DNA): TGCGCCAGCAGCCAAGATAGGACAGGGTCGGGACAGCCCCAGCATTTT. As protein: CASSQDRTGSGQPQHF.

The CDR3 sequence is CASRGARGPGELFF. Here the CDR3 DNA reads TGTGCCAGCAGGGGAGCCAGGGGGCCCGGGGAGCTGTTTTTT. This chain joins TRBV2 and TRBJ2-2, with 8 bases matching TRBD1. The V and J ends lost 6 bases and 6 bases, in that order; junction bases with no gene match: 6. This CDR3 has 14 amino acids. Looked up from germline, CDR1 is SNHLY and CDR2 is FYNNEI.

This sequence joins TRBV7-8 and TRBJ1-5; weak D call: TRBD1 (5 bases). Trimming pared 5 bases from V and 3 bases from J, leaving 8 bases between. Germline CDR1 is SGHVS and CDR2 is FQNEAQ. The CDR3 covers 13 residues. CDR3 sequence reads: CASSGTDNQPQHF. CDR3 nucleotide sequence: TGTGCCAGCAGCGGGACGGACAATCAGCCCCAGCATTTT.

The V and J genes are TRBV10-3 and TRBJ2-7; 8 nucleotides align to TRBD2. The V gene's germline CDR1 is ENHRY and CDR2 SYGVKD. The CDR3 is 15 residues long. The J segment lost 2 bases and the V segment lost 7 bases, leaving 10 bases of the junction unmatched. In DNA form, the CDR3 reads TGTGCCATCACTAAGGAGCGGGAGTGGCCCTACGAGCAGTACTTC. The encoded protein is CAITKEREWPYEQYF.

This clone showed up just a few times. This chain links TRBV28 with TRBJ1-2; no clear D. V was clipped by 6 bases and J by 7 bases, with 15 bases between them. The CDR3 loop spans 13 amino acids. The V gene's germline CDR1 is MDHEN and CDR2 SYDVKM. The CDR3 nucleotides are TGTGCCAGCAGCCCCGGAGGGATCGGTGGCTACACCTTC. Its protein product is CASSPGGIGGYTF.

The chain has TRBV11-3 and TRBJ2-7, with D maybe TRBD1 (8 bases). The length of the CDR3 is 13 residues. V shed 5 bases and J shed 6 bases, with 14 bases lying between them. The V gene's germline CDR1 is SGHNT and CDR2 YENEEA. The CDR3 bases are TGTGCCAGCAGCCCAACAGGGGGGGGCGAGCAGTACTTC. Residues: CASSPTGGGEQYF.

The chain is built from TRBV29-1 and TRBJ1-5; D unresolved. Germline V gene sequence: CDR1 SQVTM, CDR2 ANQGSEA. V was clipped by 3 bases and J by 2 bases, with 11 bases between them. The CDR3 length is 14 residues. The CDR3: CSVDSVFGNQPQHF. The CDR3 DNA reads TGCAGCGTTGACAGCGTCTTCGGCAATCAGCCCCAGCATTTT.

This clone has a single count. The chain couples TRBV5-1 to TRBJ1-1; D gene unclear. The V end lost 2 bases, the J end lost 1 base, and 6 bases lay between the germline ends. The CDR3 is made up of 13 amino acids. Germline CDR1 is SGHRS and CDR2 is YFSETQ. The CDR3 is CASSFSQNTEAFF. The CDR3 DNA sequence: TGCGCCAGCAGCTTCTCCCAGAACACTGAAGCTTTCTTT.

In its sample, this clone was seen once. CDR3 DNA sequence: TGCGCCAGCAGCCAAGATGAGCTAGCGGGAGCGGTCTACAATGAGCAGTTCTTC. Translated: CASSQDELAGAVYNEQFF. The chain employs TRBV4-1 and TRBJ2-1; 10 bases agree with TRBD2. CDR3 length: 18 amino acids. CDR1 MGHRA and CDR2 YSYEKL come from the germline V gene. V trimming: 0 bases; J trimming: 3 bases; junction bases outside the gene matches: 8.

This sequence joins TRBV9 and TRBJ2-7, with a possible D match to TRBD2 (6 bases). This CDR3 spans 16 amino acids. V shed 0 bases and J shed 0 bases, with 13 bases lying between them. Germline V gives CDR1 SGDLS, CDR2 YYNGEE. The CDR3 bases are TGTGCCAGCAGCGTAGGACCAGCGGGTAGCTCCTACGAGCAGTACTTC. Residues: CASSVGPAGSSYEQYF.

This CDR3 is CASSLTPVGGLAGELFF. In DNA, the CDR3 is TGTGCCAGCAGCTTAACCCCGGTGGGAGGTCTGGCCGGGGAGCTGTTTTTT. The chain uses TRBV7-3 and TRBJ2-2, with D tentatively TRBD2 (6 bases). CDR1 is SGHTA and CDR2 is FQGTGA in the germline V gene. CDR3 length equals 17 residues. V was cut by 0 bases and J by 6 bases, with 17 bases left in between. The variable domain in full, completed from reference TRBV7-3 and TRBJ2-2, reads GAGVSQTPSNKVTEKGKYVELRCDPISGHTALYWYRQSLGQGPEFLIYFQGTGAADDSGLPNDRFFAVRPEGSVSTLKIQRTERGDSAVYLCASSLTPVGGLAGELFFGEGSRLTVL.

The V call is TRBV4-1, the J call TRBJ2-3; a possible D gene is TRBD2 (5 bases). The CDR3 totals 15 residues. V lost 0 bases to trimming and J lost 4 bases, with 11 bases between them. Germline V gene sequence: CDR1 MGHRA, CDR2 YSYEKL. The CDR3 loop reads CASSQEGRVADTQYF. The CDR3 nucleotides read TGCGCCAGCAGCCAAGAGGGGAGAGTGGCAGATACGCAGTATTTT.

The V call is TRBV27, the J call TRBJ2-2; D uncertain. The germline gives CDR1 MNHEY, CDR2 SMNVEV (reference sequence). The V end was cut by 5 bases, the J end by 4 bases, with 11 bases between. The CDR3 spans 14 residues. CDR3 in amino acids: CASSARSFTGELFF. Written as DNA, the CDR3 is TGTGCCAGCAGTGCCCGCTCGTTCACCGGGGAGCTGTTTTTT.

The chain uses TRBV2 and TRBJ2-5; unclear D gene. This CDR3 has 13 residues. The V gene lost 4 bases and the J gene lost 1 base, with 7 bases spanning the gap. In germline, CDR1 is SNHLY, CDR2 FYNNEI. The CDR3 nucleotides are TGTGCCAGCAGTGTAAACATCCAAGAGACCCAGTACTTC. Translating it yields CASSVNIQETQYF.

V gene TRBV7-2 combines with J gene TRBJ2-1, with unresolved D. The CDR3 runs 16 residues. Germline-derived CDR1 and CDR2 are SGHTA and FQGNSA. The germline V and J ends were trimmed by 1 base and 8 bases, with 18 bases remaining between them. The CDR3 nucleotides read TGTGCCAGCAGCTTAGGCGCGGATCGAACTCTCTATGAGCAGTTCTTC. Amino acid sequence: CASSLGADRTLYEQFF.

This clone was seen a single time. The gene calls are TRBV19 and TRBJ1-1; D is uncertain. The CDR3 runs 13 residues. V shed 9 bases and J shed 1 base, with 12 bases lying between them. The germline V gene has CDR1 LNHDA and CDR2 SQIVND (reference sequence). The CDR3 protein is CASHSHRNTEAFF. In nucleotides, the CDR3 is TGTGCCAGCCACTCTCACCGGAACACTGAAGCTTTCTTT.

The rearrangement links TRBV7-3 to TRBJ2-1; D gene unclear. Trimming took 8 bases from V and 8 from J, leaving 13 bases between them. Germline-derived CDR1 and CDR2 are SGHTA and FQGTGA. The CDR3 loop spans 12 amino acids. Written as DNA, the CDR3 is TGTGCCAGCGGTAGCCGACCGGATGAGCAGTTCTTC. Translated: CASGSRPDEQFF.

This clone showed up just a few times. The gene calls are TRBV5-5 and TRBJ2-7; D possibly corresponds to TRBD1 (6 bases). Deletions cut 4 bases from V and 2 bases from J, with 10 bases between. Germline values: CDR1 SGHKS, CDR2 YYEKEE (reference sequence). The length of the CDR3 is 13 residues. CDR3 DNA: TGTGCCAGCAGCCCCGGGACAACCTACGAGCAGTACTTC. It yields the protein CASSPGTTYEQYF.

This clone has a handful of counts. The chain links TRBV2 to TRBJ2-1; D is uncertain. Germline lookup yields CDR1 SNHLY and CDR2 FYNNEI. The CDR3 loop spans 16 amino acids. V lost 5 bases and J lost 3, with 17 bases in between. The CDR3 spells CASSQLDGSFYNEQFF. The CDR3 DNA follows: TGTGCCAGCAGTCAGTTGGACGGGTCTTTCTACAATGAGCAGTTCTTC.

The chain links TRBV18 to TRBJ1-5; no clear D gene. Germline V CDR1 and CDR2: KGHSH, LQKENI. The CDR3 is 14 amino acids. Trimming shortened V by 0 bases and J by 4 bases, and 7 bases separated the two germline ends. The CDR3 is CASSPPGTNQPQHF. The DNA for the CDR3 is TGTGCCAGCTCACCACCGGGCACAAATCAGCCCCAGCATTTT.

This sequence joins TRBV2 and TRBJ1-6, with D perhaps matching TRBD1 (5 bases). This CDR3 has 16 amino acids. V was cut by 1 base and J by 7 bases, with 14 bases left in between. In germline, CDR1 is SNHLY, CDR2 FYNNEI. The CDR3 region has the DNA TGTGCCAGCAGTGAAGAGCGGCCGGGGGGAAATTCACCCCTCCACTTT. It translates to CASSEERPGGNSPLHF.

V is TRBV10-2 and J is TRBJ2-2; D not resolved. The CDR3 has 15 amino acids. Trimming removed 2 bases at V and 3 bases at J, with 10 bases between. The germline gives CDR1 WSHSY, CDR2 SAAADI. This CDR3 is CASSEGVRDTGELFF. In DNA, the CDR3 is TGCGCCAGCAGTGAGGGGGTAAGAGACACCGGGGAGCTGTTTTTT.

The chain recombines TRBV7-2 with TRBJ2-5; D ambiguous. Germline V CDR1 and CDR2: SGHTA, FQGNSA. CDR3 length: 11 residues. V dropped 5 bases and J dropped 9 bases, with 10 bases sitting between them. The DNA of the CDR3 is TGTGCCAGCAGCAGGGTTGAGTCCCAGTACTTC. Translated, it gives CASSRVESQYF.

The genes are TRBV5-1 and TRBJ2-1; D might be TRBD1 (8 bases). This CDR3 has 16 amino acids. V lost 1 base and J 5 bases, leaving 16 bases between the germline ends. CDR1 and CDR2 (germline): SGHRS, YFSETQ. Written as DNA, the CDR3 is TGCGCCAGCAGCTTGAGGGGGGGACAGGCAAACAATGAGCAGTTCTTC. Its protein product is CASSLRGGQANNEQFF.

The chain uses TRBV30 and TRBJ1-3; no reliable D call. V dropped 1 base and J dropped 4 bases, with 11 bases sitting between them. Germline V lookup: CDR1 GTSNPN, CDR2 SVGIG (reference sequence). The CDR3 has 14 amino acids. CDR3 in DNA: TGTGCCTGGAGTGGGGTAGGGCCCGGAAACACCATATATTTT. It specifies CAWSGVGPGNTIYF.

The V and J genes are TRBV6-4 and TRBJ2-1, with 13 nucleotides matching TRBD2. This CDR3 is built from 17 residues. CDR1 and CDR2 from the germline V gene are MRHNA and SNTAGT. Trimming took 5 bases from V and 9 from J; bases not matched to a gene: 13. The CDR3 DNA reads TGTGCCAGCAGTCCAGGCGGACTAGCGGGAGCAGGTAGTGAGCAGTTCTTC. The encoded protein is CASSPGGLAGAGSEQFF.

The chain combines TRBV11-2 with TRBJ2-5; D is possibly TRBD2 (5 bases). CDR1 is SGHAT, CDR2 FQNNGV, per germline. V lost 2 bases to trimming and J lost 4 bases, with 11 bases between them. CDR3 length: 14 amino acids. The CDR3 sequence is CASSLNQGLETQYF. CDR3 sequence (DNA): TGTGCCAGCAGCTTAAACCAAGGACTAGAGACCCAGTACTTC.

V and J are TRBV6-1 and TRBJ1-4; the D gene is possibly TRBD1 (5 bases). Germline V gene sequence: CDR1 MNHNS, CDR2 SASEGT. V dropped 3 bases and J dropped 8 bases, with 16 bases sitting between them. The CDR3 has 15 amino acids. The CDR3 nucleotides read TGTGCCAGCAGTGATTGGGGCCAGGGCTCCGAAAAACTGTTTTTT. Translated: CASSDWGQGSEKLFF.

There are a few counts of this clone. This chain connects TRBV5-6 to TRBJ2-7; 10 positions match TRBD1. The CDR3 sequence is 15 residues long. The V segment lost 2 bases and the J segment 3 bases; nucleotides outside the gene matches: 5. In germline, CDR1 is SGHDT, CDR2 YYEEEE. CDR3 amino acids: CASSLGGTGDYEQYF. CDR3 DNA sequence: TGTGCCAGCAGCTTAGGCGGGACAGGGGACTACGAGCAGTACTTC.